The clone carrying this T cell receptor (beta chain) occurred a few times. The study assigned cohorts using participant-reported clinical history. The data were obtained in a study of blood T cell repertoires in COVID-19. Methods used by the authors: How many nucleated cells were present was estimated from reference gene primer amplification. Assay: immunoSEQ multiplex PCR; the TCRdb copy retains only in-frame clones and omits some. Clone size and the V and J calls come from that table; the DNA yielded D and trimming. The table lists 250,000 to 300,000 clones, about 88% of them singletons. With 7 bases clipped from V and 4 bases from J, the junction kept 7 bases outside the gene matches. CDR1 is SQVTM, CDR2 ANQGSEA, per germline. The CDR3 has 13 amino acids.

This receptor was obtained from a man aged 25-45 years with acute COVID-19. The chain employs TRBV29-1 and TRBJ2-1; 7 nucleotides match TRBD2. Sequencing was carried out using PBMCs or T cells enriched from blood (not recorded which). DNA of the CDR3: TGCAGCGCGGTGGCGGGAGAATACAATGAGCAGTTCTTC. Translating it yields CSAVAGEYNEQFF.